This is a list of T cell receptor beta chains from one sample in a study of graft-versus-host responses after intestinal transplantation. Clones were sequenced by immunoSEQ multiplex PCR, and TCRdb holds only the in-frame ones, with some missing. The data show 40,000 or so clones, about nine tenths seen once. Sequenced here: ileum tissue, sampled around 190 days after intestinal transplant. These receptors all come from a human patient who received an intestinal transplant, so some T cells may come from the graft donor. CDR3s include the opening cysteine and the closing phenylalanine or tryptophan. D genes are given only for firm matches. Clone size, where shown, is once, few, many, or a class for clones that have expanded.

>TRBJ2-3|NA|TRBV5-1|NA
CASSKGRDSDTQYF
TGCGCCAGCAGTAAGGGACGGGACTCAGATACGCAGTATTTT
>TRBJ1-1|NA|TRBV4-1|NA
CASSRGTGGNTEAFF
TGCGCCAGCAGCCGAGGGACGGGAGGGAACACTGAAGCTTTCTTT
>TRBJ1-5|few|TRBV2|TRBD1
CASTTGQGYDQPQHF
TGTGCCAGCACTACTGGACAGGGGTACGATCAGCCCCAGCATTTT
>TRBJ2-1|NA|TRBV7-8|TRBD2
CASSLAPSGVYNEQFF
TGTGCCAGCAGCTTAGCCCCTAGCGGGGTCTACAATGAGCAGTTCTTC
>TRBJ2-3|NA|TRBV28|NA
CASSTTALPKWQYF
TGTGCCAGCAGTACCACCGCCCTACCGAAATGGCAGTATTTT
>TRBJ2-1|once|TRBV5-1|TRBD1
CASSLGPGTGGYNEQFF
TGCGCCAGCAGCTTAGGTCCCGGGACAGGGGGTTACAATGAGCAGTTCTTC
>TRBJ2-3|few|TRBV28|TRBD1
CASFPSPAGGIADTQYF
TGTGCCAGCTTCCCCTCCCCGGCAGGGGGCATCGCAGATACGCAGTATTTT
>TRBJ1-5|NA|TRBV30|NA
CAWRGAVSNQPQHF
TGTGCCTGGAGAGGAGCGGTGAGCAATCAGCCCCAGCATTTT
>TRBJ2-1|medium-sized|TRBV18|TRBD2
CASSPPGLKEQFF
TGTGCCAGCTCACCACCGGGACTAAAGGAGCAGTTCTTC
>TRBJ1-6|once|TRBV19|TRBD1
CASREQGTSYNSPLHF
TGTGCCAGTAGAGAACAGGGGACCTCCTATAATTCACCCCTCCACTTT
>TRBJ2-5|NA|TRBV2|NA
CASSELRTSKETQYF
TGTGCCAGCAGTGAATTGCGCACTAGCAAAGAGACCCAGTACTTC
>TRBJ2-7|NA|TRBV14|TRBD1
CASSRGTGDGYEQYF
TGTGCCAGCAGCCGCGGGACAGGGGACGGGTACGAGCAGTACTTC
>TRBJ2-3|NA|TRBV6-5|TRBD2
CASSLAGPRDTQYF
TGTGCCAGCAGTCTAGCGGGGCCCAGGGATACGCAGTATTTT
>TRBJ2-2|NA|TRBV15|NA
CATGTYRAAGELFF
TGTGCCACCGGGACTTACCGGGCCGCCGGGGAGCTGTTTTTT
>TRBJ2-5|NA|TRBV2|NA
CARGKVQGSETQYF
TGTGCCAGGGGGAAAGTACAGGGTTCCGAGACCCAGTACTTC
>TRBJ1-1|NA|TRBV5-4|TRBD1
CASSLRGRWTEAFF
TGTGCCAGCAGCTTGAGGGGGCGGTGGACTGAAGCTTTCTTT
>TRBJ1-5|NA|TRBV5-1|TRBD1
CASSPGTGGARQPQHF
TGCGCCAGCAGCCCCGGGACAGGCGGCGCACGGCAGCCCCAGCATTTT
>TRBJ2-3|NA|TRBV2|NA
CASSELRSLSTDTQYF
TGTGCCAGCAGTGAATTGAGGAGCCTTAGCACAGATACGCAGTATTTT
>TRBJ1-2|NA|TRBV20-1|NA
CSAFFYGYTF
TGCAGTGCTTTTTTCTATGGCTACACCTTC
>TRBJ1-2|NA|TRBV29-1|NA
CSVEDLGGYGYTF
TGCAGCGTTGAAGATCTCGGGGGGTATGGCTACACCTTC